This T cell receptor (beta chain) comes out of a study of CD8 T cells in Susac syndrome. It was with random hexamers that 0.5 to 1 ug RNA was reverse transcribed. With immunoSEQ multiplex PCR, TCR beta CDR3 was amplified across 54 Vbeta and 13 Jbeta. TCRdb re-called the immunoSEQ multiplex PCR reads through MiXCR, storing one row per CDR3 protein. The sample has roughly 180,000 distinct CDR3 sequences, approximately 95% seen once. V was shortened by 3 bases and J by 3 bases, with 11 bases between the two germline ends. The CDR3 is 14 residues long. Germline values: CDR1 KGHSH, CDR2 LQKENI. The specimen sequenced was CD4+ T cells from PBMCs. The chain couples TRBV18 to TRBJ1-1, with D perhaps matching TRBD1 (6 bases). The TCR comes from a human donor in good health. The DNA of the CDR3 is TGTGCCAGCTCACCCAGGGGTTTTGACACTGAAGCTTTCTTT. Translated, it gives CASSPRGFDTEAFF.